A selection of T cell receptor beta chains follows, all from one sample in a study of shared clonotypes between healthy human individuals. Clones were read by immunoSEQ multiplex PCR, and TCRdb kept only the in-frame ones, dropping some. The sample lists nearly 1,000,000 clones; about three quarters were seen once. The sequenced material came from memory CD4+ T cells sorted from blood. The source of these receptors is a man aged 18 to 29 in good health. The CDR3 runs from the conserved cysteine through the conserved F or W. The order of the fields is V gene, J gene, CDR3 protein.

v_call: TRBV6-6; j_call: TRBJ2-7; cdr3_aa: CASSSSGERGGREQYF
v_call: TRBV19; j_call: TRBJ1-1; cdr3_aa: CASRPGLTNTEAFF
v_call: TRBV10-3; j_call: TRBJ1-2; cdr3_aa: CAISDVSYGYTF
v_call: TRBV6-5; j_call: TRBJ1-1; cdr3_aa: CASFRTGTLNTEAFF
v_call: TRBV6-8; j_call: TRBJ1-5; cdr3_aa: CASSHRDSNQPQHF
v_call: TRBV30; j_call: TRBJ1-3; cdr3_aa: CAWSKWGRNTIYF
v_call: TRBV11-2; j_call: TRBJ1-1; cdr3_aa: CASSFLPGGRTEAFF
v_call: TRBV5-6; j_call: TRBJ2-7; cdr3_aa: CASSLRRYEQYF
v_call: TRBV19; j_call: TRBJ1-1; cdr3_aa: CASSIWLGGKIMNTEAFF
v_call: TRBV7-9; j_call: TRBJ2-5; cdr3_aa: CASSLDLEPSETQYF
v_call: TRBV10-2; j_call: TRBJ2-1; cdr3_aa: CASSGGWSSSYNEQFF
v_call: TRBV7-2; j_call: TRBJ2-1; cdr3_aa: CASSLGGGHYNEQFF
v_call: TRBV19; j_call: TRBJ1-1; cdr3_aa: CASSLTGVNTEAFF
v_call: TRBV2; j_call: TRBJ2-2; cdr3_aa: CASRRTSGNTGELFF
v_call: TRBV7-7; j_call: TRBJ2-6; cdr3_aa: CASSLDGGAPGANVLTF
v_call: TRBV19; j_call: TRBJ1-2; cdr3_aa: CASSINLYGYTF
v_call: TRBV7-2; j_call: TRBJ2-3; cdr3_aa: CASSLAQPGDTQYF
v_call: TRBV11-2; j_call: TRBJ1-1; cdr3_aa: CASSLVAGNRGEAFF
v_call: TRBV10-1; j_call: TRBJ1-5; cdr3_aa: CASRDRGSSSNQPQHF
v_call: TRBV7-2; j_call: TRBJ2-3; cdr3_aa: CASSLRDRRLNTDTQYF
v_call: TRBV9; j_call: TRBJ2-6; cdr3_aa: CASSGGTAVSGANVLTF
v_call: TRBV6-1; j_call: TRBJ2-7; cdr3_aa: CASSEWTGYEQYF
v_call: TRBV18; j_call: TRBJ2-2; cdr3_aa: CASSPESSGELFF
v_call: TRBV5-6; j_call: TRBJ1-1; cdr3_aa: CASSPGGENTEAFF
v_call: TRBV29-1; j_call: TRBJ1-1; cdr3_aa: CSVVTQWGNTEAFF
v_call: TRBV2; j_call: TRBJ2-7; cdr3_aa: CASSPWGRINSYEQYF
v_call: TRBV9; j_call: TRBJ2-3; cdr3_aa: CASSVVGDTQYF
v_call: TRBV5-4; j_call: TRBJ2-4; cdr3_aa: CANDRVGQAKNIQYF
v_call: TRBV6-5; j_call: TRBJ1-6; cdr3_aa: CASSYSGATSHSPLHF